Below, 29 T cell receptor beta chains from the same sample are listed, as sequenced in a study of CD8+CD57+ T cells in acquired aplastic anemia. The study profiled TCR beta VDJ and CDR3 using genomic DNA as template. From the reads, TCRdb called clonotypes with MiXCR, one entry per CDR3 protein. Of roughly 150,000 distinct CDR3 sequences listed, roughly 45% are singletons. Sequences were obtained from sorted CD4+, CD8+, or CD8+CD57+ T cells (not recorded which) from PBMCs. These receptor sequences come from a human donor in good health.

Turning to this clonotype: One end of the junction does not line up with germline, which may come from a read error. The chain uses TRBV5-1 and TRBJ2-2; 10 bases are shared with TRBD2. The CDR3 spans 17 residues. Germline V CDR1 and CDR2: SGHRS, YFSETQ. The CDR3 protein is CASSTASGSILTGEPFF. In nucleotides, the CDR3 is TGCGCCAGCAGCACCGCTAGCGGGAGTATCCTCACCGGGGAGCCGTTTTTT.

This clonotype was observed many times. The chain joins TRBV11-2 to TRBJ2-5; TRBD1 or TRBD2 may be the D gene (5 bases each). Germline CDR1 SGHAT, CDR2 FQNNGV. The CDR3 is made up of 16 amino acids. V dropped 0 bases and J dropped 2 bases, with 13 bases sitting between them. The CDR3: CASSLEATGRQETQYF. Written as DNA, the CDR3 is TGTGCCAGCAGCTTAGAAGCAACGGGACGGCAAGAGACCCAGTACTTC.

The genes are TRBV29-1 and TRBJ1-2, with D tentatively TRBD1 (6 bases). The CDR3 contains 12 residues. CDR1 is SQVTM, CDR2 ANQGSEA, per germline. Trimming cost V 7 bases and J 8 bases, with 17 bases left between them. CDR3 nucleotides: TGCAGCGCTGGACAGTTCATGGGAGGCTACACCTTC. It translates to CSAGQFMGGYTF.

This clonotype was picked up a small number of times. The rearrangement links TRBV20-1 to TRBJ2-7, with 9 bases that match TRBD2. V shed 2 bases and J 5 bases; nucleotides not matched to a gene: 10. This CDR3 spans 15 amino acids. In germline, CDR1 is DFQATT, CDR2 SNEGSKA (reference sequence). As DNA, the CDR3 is TGCAGTGCTAGACCCCGGGTAGCGGGAGTCCACGAGCAGTACTTC. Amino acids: CSARPRVAGVHEQYF.

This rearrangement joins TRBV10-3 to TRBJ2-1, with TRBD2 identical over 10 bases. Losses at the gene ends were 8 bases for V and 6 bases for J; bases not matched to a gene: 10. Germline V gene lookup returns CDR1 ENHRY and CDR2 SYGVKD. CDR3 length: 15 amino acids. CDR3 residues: CAIGPGTSAINEQFF. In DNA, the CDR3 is TGTGCCATCGGGCCCGGGACTAGCGCGATCAATGAGCAGTTCTTC.

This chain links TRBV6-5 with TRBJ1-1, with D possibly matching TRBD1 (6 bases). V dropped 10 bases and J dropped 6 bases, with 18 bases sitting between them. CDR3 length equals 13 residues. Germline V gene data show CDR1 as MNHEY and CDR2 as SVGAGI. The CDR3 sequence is CAISGARDAEAFF. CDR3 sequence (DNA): TGTGCCATCTCGGGGGCGCGGGACGCTGAAGCTTTCTTT.

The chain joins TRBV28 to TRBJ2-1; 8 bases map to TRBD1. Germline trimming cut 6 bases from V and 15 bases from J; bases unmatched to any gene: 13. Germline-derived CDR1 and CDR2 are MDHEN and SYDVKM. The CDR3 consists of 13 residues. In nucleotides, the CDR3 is TGTGCCAGCAGATTAATGTCAGGGGGCCGTCTGTTCTTC. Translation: CASRLMSGGRLFF.

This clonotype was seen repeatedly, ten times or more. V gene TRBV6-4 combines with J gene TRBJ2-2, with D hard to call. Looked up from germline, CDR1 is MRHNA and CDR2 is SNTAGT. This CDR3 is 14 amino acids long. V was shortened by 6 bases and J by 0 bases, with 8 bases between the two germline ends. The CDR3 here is CASSLEPNTGELFF. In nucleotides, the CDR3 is TGTGCCAGCAGCCTCGAACCGAACACCGGGGAGCTGTTTTTT.

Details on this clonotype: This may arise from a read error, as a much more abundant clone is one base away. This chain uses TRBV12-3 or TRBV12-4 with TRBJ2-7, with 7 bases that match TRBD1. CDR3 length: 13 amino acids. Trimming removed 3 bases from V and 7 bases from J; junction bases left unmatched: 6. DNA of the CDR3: TGTGCCAGCAGTTTGGGCCAGGGGGATGAGCAGTACTTC. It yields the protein CASSLGQGDEQYF.

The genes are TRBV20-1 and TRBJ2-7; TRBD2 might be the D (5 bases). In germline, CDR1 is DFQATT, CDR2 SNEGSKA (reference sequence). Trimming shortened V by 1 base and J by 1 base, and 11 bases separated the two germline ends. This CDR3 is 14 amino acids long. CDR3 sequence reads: CSARVGSASYEQYV. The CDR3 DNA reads TGCAGTGCTAGAGTGGGTAGCGCGTCCTACGAGCAGTACGTC.

The CDR3 DNA is TGTGCCATCAGTTCGGGACAGGGAGCCTACGAGCAGTACTTC. This gives the protein CAISSGQGAYEQYF. The rearrangement uses TRBV10-3 and TRBJ2-7, with TRBD1 matching over 9 bases. Germline V lookup: CDR1 ENHRY, CDR2 SYGVKD. V gave up 5 bases and J gave up 2 bases; unmatched junction bases: 4. CDR3 length: 14 residues.

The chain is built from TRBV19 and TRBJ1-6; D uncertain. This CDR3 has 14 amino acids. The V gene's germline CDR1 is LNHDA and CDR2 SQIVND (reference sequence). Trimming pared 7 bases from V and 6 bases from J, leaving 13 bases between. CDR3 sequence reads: CASTRSEGNSPLHF. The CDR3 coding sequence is TGTGCCAGTACTCGATCGGAGGGTAATTCACCCCTCCACTTT.

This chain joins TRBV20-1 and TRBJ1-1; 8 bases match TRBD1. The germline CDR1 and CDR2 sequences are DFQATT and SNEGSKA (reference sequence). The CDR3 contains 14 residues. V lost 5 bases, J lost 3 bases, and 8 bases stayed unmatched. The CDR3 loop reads CSAPPATGDTEAFF. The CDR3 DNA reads TGCAGTGCTCCCCCCGCGACAGGGGACACTGAAGCTTTCTTT.

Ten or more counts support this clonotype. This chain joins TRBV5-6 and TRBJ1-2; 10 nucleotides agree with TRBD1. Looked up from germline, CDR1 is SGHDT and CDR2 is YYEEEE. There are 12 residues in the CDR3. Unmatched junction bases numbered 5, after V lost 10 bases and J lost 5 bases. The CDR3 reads CASTDRGYGYTF. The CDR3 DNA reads TGTGCCTCGACGGACAGGGGGTATGGCTACACCTTC. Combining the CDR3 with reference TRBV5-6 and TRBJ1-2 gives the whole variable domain DAGVTQSPTHLIKTRGQQVTLRCSPKSGHDTVSWYQQALGQGPQFIFQYYEEEERQRGNFPDRFSGHQFPNYSSELNVNALLLGDSALYLCASTDRGYGYTFGSGTRLTVV.

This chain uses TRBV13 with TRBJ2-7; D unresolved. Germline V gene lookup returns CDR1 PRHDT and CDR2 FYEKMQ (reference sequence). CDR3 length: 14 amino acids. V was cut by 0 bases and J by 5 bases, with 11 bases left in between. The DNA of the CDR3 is TGTGCCAGCAGCTTAGGAGATAGTCCCCACGAGCAGTACTTC. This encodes CASSLGDSPHEQYF.

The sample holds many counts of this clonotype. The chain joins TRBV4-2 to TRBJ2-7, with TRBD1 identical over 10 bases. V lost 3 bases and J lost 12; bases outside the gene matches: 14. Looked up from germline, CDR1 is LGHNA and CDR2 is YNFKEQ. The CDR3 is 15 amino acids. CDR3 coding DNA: TGTGCCAGCAGCCAGGGAAGTACGGGACAGGGGTTTCTGTACTTC. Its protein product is CASSQGSTGQGFLYF.

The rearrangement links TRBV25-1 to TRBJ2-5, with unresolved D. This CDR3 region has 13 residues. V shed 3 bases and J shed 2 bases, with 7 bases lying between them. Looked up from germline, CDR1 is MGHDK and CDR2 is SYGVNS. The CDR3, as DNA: TGTGCCAGCAGTGAGCAGCGTCAAGAGACCCAGTACTTC. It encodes CASSEQRQETQYF.

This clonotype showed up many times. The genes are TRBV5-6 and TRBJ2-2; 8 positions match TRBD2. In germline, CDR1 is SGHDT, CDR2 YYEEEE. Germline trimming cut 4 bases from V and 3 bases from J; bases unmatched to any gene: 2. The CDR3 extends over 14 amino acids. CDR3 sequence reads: CASSGLAYTGELFF. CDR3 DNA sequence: TGTGCCAGCAGCGGACTAGCCTACACCGGGGAGCTGTTTTTT.

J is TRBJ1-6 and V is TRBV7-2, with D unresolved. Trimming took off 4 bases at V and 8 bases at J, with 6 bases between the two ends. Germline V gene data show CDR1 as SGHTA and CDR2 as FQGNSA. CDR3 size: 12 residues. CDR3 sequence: CASSWRDSPLHF. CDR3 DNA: TGTGCCAGCAGCTGGCGGGATTCACCCCTCCACTTT.

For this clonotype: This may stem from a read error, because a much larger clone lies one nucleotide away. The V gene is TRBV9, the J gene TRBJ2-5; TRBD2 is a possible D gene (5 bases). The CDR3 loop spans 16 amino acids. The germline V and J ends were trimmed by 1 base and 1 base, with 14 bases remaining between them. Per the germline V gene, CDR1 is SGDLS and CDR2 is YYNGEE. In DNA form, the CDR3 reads TGTGCCAGCAGCGTAACGCCTAGCAGTGGCCAAGAGACCCAGTACTTC. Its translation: CASSVTPSSGQETQYF.

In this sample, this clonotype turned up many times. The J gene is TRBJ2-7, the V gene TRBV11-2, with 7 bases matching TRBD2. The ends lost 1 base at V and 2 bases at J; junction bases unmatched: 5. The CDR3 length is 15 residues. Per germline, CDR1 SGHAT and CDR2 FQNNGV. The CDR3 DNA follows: TGTGCCAGCAGCTTAGGTCTAGCGGACACCTACGAGCAGTACTTC. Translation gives CASSLGLADTYEQYF.

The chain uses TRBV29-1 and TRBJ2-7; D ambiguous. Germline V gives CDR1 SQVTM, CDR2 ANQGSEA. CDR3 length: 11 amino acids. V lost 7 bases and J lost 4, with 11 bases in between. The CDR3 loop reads CSAALPYEQYF. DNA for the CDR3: TGCAGCGCCGCCCTTCCTTACGAGCAGTACTTC.

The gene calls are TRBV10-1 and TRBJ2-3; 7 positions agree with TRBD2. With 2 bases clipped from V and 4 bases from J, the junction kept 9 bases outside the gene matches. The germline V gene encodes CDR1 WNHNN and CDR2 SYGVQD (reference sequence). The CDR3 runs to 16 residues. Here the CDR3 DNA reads TGCGCCAGCAGTGAGGACGTAACTAGCGTAGCAGATACGCAGTATTTT. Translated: CASSEDVTSVADTQYF.

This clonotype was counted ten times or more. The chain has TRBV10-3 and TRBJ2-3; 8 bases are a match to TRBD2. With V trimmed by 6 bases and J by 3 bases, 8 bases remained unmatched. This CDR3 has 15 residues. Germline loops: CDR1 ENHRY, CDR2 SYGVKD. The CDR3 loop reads CAISVGGARTDTQYF. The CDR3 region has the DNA TGTGCCATCAGCGTCGGGGGGGCGCGGACAGATACGCAGTATTTT.

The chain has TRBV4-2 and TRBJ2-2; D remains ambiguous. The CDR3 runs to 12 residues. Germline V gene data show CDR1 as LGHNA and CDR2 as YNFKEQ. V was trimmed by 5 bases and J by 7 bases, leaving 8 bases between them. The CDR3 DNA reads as TGTGCCAGCAGCTTAATTAACGGGGAGCTGTTTTTT. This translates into CASSLINGELFF.

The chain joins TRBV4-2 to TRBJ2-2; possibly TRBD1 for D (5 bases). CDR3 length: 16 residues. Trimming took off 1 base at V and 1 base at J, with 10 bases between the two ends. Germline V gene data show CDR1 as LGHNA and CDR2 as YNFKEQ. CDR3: CASSQGTGLNTGELFF. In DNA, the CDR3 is TGTGCCAGCAGCCAAGGAACAGGCCTGAACACCGGGGAGCTGTTTTTT.

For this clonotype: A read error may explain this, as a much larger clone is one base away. CDR3 nucleotides: TGCGCCAGCAGCTTGGTACCGAGACATAATGAAAAACTGTTTTTT. It yields the protein CASSLVPRHNEKLFF. The chain couples TRBV5-1 to TRBJ1-4; the D is unclear. Per the germline V gene, CDR1 is SGHRS and CDR2 is YFSETQ. This CDR3 is 15 amino acids long. V was shortened by 0 bases and J by 4 bases, with 10 bases between the two germline ends.

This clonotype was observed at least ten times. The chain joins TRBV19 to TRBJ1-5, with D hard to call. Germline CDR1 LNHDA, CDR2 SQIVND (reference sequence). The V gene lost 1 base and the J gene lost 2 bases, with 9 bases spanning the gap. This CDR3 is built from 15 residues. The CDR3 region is CASSIGVLGNQPQHF. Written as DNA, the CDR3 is TGTGCCAGTAGTATAGGGGTTTTGGGCAATCAGCCCCAGCATTTT. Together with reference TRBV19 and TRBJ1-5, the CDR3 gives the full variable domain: DGGITQSPKYLFRKEGQNVTLSCEQNLNHDAMYWYRQDPGQGLRLIYYSQIVNDFQKGDIAEGYSVSREKKESFPLTVTSAQKNPTAFYLCASSIGVLGNQPQHFGDGTRLSIL.

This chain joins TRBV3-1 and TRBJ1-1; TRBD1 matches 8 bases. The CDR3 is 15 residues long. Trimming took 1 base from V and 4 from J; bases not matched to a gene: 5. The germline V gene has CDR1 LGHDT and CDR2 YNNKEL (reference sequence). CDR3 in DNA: TGTGCCAGCAGCCAAGCTTCACAGGGGGTCACTGAAGCTTTCTTT. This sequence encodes CASSQASQGVTEAFF.